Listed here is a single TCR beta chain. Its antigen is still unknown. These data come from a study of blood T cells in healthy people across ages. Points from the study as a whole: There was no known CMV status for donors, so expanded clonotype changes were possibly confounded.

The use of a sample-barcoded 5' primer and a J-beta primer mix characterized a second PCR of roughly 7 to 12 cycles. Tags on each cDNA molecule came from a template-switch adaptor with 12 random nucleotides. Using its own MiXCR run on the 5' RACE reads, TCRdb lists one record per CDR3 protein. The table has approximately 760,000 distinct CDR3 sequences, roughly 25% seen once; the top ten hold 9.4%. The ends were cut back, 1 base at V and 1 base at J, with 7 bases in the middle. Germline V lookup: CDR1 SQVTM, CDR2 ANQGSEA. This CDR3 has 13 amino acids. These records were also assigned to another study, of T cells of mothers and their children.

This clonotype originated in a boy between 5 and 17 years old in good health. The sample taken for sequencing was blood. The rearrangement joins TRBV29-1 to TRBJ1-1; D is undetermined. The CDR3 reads CSVEAAGNTEAFF. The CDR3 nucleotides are TGCAGCGTTGAAGCCGCAGGGAACACTGAAGCTTTCTTT. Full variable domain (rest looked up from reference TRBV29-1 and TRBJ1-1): SAVISQKPSRDICQRGTSLTIQCQVDSQVTMMFWYRQQPGQSLTLIATANQGSEATYESGFVIDKFPISRPNLTFSTLTVSNMSPEDSSIYLCSVEAAGNTEAFFGQGTRLTVV.